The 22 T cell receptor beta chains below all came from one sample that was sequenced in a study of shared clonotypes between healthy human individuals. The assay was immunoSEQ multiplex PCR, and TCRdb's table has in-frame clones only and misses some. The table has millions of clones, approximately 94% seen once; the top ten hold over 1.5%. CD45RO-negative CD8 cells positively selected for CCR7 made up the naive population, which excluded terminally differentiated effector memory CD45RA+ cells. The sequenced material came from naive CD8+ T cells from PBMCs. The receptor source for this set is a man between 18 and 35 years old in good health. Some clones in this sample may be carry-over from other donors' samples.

This CDR3 is CASRNLRAGLEGEKLFF. As DNA, the CDR3 is TGTGCCAGTAGAAACCTGCGGGCGGGACTGGAGGGTGAAAAACTGTTTTTT. This chain uses TRBV19 with TRBJ1-4; D may be TRBD1 (5 bases). The CDR3 consists of 17 residues. Trimming took 6 bases from V and 7 from J, leaving 24 bases between them. Germline-derived CDR1 and CDR2 are LNHDA and SQIVND (reference sequence).

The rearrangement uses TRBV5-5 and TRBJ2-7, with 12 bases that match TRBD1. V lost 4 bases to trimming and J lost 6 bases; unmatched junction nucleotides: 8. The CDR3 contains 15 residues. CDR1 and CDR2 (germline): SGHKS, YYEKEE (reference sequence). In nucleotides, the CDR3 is TGTGCCAGCAGCGGCCGGGACAGGGGGCTCTCCGAGCAGTACTTC. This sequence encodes CASSGRDRGLSEQYF. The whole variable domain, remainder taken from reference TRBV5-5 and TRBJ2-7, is DAGVTQSPTHLIKTRGQQVTLRCSPISGHKSVSWYQQVLGQGPQFIFQYYEKEERGRGNFPDRFSARQFPNYSSELNVNALLLGDSALYLCASSGRDRGLSEQYFGPGTRLTVT.

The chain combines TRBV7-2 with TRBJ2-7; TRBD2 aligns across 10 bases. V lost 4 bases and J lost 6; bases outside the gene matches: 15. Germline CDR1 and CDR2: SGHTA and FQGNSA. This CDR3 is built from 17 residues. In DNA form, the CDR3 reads TGTGCCAGCAGCTCCCGCGAGCCGGGACTAGCGCTCTTCGAGCAGTACTTC. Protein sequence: CASSSREPGLALFEQYF.

In DNA, the CDR3 is TGCGCCAGCAGCTTGGGAGGGGCGAGCTCCTACAATGAGCAGTTCTTC. It codes for CASSLGGASSYNEQFF. The rearrangement uses TRBV5-1 and TRBJ2-1; possibly TRBD1 or TRBD2 for D (5 bases each). The length of the CDR3 is 16 residues. The germline V gene has CDR1 SGHRS and CDR2 YFSETQ. V lost 0 bases and J lost 0, with 10 bases in between.

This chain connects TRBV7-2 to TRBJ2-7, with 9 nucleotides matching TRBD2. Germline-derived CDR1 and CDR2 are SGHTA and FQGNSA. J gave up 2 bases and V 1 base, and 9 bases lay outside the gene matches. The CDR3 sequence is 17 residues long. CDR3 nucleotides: TGTGCCAGCAGCTTAGACCCCTGGGCGGGAGGGCCCTACGAGCAGTACTTC. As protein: CASSLDPWAGGPYEQYF.

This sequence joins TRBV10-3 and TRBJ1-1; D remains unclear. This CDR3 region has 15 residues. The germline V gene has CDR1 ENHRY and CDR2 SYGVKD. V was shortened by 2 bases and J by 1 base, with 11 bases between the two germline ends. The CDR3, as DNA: TGTGCCATCAGTGAGCTGTTAGGGAAGAACACTGAAGCTTTCTTT. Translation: CAISELLGKNTEAFF.

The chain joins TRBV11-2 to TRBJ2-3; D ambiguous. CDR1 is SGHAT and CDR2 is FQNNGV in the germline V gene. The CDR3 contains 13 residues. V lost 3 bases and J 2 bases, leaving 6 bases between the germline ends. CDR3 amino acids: CASSFGSTDTQYF. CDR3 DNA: TGTGCCAGCAGCTTCGGGTCCACAGATACGCAGTATTTT.

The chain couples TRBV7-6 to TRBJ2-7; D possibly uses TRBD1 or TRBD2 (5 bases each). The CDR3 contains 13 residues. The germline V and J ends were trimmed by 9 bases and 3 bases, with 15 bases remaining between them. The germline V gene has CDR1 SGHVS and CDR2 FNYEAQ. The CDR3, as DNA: TGTGCCAGTGGGACCCTCGGTGGCTACGAGCAGTACTTC. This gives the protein CASGTLGGYEQYF.

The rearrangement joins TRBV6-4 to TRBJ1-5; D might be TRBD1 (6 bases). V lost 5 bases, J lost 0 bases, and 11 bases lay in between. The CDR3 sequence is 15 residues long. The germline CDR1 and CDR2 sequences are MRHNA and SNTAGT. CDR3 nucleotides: TGTGCCAGCAGTCCGGGACATTATAGCAATCAGCCCCAGCATTTT. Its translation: CASSPGHYSNQPQHF.

In DNA, the CDR3 is TGTGCCACCAGCAGCCCTTCTCAGGGGCGGGAGCAGTACTTC. Translation gives CATSSPSQGREQYF. V and J are TRBV15 and TRBJ2-7; tentatively, D is TRBD1 (6 bases). The germline CDR1 and CDR2 sequences are LNHNV and YYDKDF (reference sequence). V was trimmed by 3 bases and J by 7 bases, leaving 16 bases between them. The CDR3 runs 14 residues.

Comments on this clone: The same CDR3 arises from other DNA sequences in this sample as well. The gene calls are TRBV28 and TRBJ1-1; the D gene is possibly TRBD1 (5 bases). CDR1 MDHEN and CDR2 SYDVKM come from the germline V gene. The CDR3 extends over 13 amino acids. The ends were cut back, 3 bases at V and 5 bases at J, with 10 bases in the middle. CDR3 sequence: CASSLGTRTEAFF. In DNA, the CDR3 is TGTGCCAGCAGTTTGGGGACTCGGACTGAAGCTTTCTTT.

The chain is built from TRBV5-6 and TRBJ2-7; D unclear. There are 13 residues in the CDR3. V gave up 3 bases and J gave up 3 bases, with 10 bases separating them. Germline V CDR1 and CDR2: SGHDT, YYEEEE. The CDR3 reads CASSSAFFYEQYF. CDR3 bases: TGTGCCAGCAGCTCGGCGTTTTTCTACGAGCAGTACTTC.

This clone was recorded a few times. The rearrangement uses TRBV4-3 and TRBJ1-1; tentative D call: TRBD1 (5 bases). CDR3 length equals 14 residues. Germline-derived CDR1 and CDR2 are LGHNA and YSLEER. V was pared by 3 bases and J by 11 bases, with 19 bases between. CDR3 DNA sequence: TGCGCCAGCAGCCAGGGGACTTCTTTCCTGGGGGCTTTCTTT. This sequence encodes CASSQGTSFLGAFF.

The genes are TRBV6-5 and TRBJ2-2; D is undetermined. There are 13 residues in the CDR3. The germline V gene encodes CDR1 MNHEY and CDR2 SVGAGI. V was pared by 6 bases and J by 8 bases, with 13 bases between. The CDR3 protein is CASSTWISGELFF. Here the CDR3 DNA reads TGTGCCAGCAGCACATGGATCTCGGGGGAGCTGTTTTTT.

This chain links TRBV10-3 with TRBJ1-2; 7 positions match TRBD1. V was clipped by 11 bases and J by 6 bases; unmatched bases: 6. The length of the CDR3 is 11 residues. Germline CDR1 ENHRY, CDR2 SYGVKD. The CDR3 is CACRGADGYTF. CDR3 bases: TGTGCCTGCAGGGGGGCCGATGGCTACACCTTC.

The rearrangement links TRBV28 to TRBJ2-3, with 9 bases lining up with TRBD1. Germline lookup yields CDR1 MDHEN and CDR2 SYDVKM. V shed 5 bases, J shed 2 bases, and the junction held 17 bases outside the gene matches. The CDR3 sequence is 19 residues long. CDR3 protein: CASSKHYSGTGRSTDTQYF. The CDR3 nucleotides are TGTGCCAGCAGTAAACACTATTCCGGGACAGGGAGGTCCACAGATACGCAGTATTTT.

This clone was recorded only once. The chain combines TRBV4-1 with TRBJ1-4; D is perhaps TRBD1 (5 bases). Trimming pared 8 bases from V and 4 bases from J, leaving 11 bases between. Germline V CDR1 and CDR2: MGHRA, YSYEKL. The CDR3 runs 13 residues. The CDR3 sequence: CASRGAGNEKLFF. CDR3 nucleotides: TGCGCCAGCCGAGGGGCAGGTAATGAAAAACTGTTTTTT.

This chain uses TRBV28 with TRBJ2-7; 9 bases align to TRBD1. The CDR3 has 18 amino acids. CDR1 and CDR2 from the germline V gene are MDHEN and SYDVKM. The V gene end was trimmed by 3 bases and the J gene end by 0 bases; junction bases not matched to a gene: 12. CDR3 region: CASSFAGQGSYFSYEQYF. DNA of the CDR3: TGTGCCAGCAGTTTCGCCGGACAGGGGTCCTACTTCTCCTACGAGCAGTACTTC.

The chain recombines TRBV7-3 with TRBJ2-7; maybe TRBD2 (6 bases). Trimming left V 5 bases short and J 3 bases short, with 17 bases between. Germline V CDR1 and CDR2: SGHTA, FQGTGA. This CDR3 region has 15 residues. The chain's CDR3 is CASSGWHGGVYEQYF. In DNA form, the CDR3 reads TGTGCCAGCAGCGGGTGGCACGGGGGAGTCTACGAGCAGTACTTC.

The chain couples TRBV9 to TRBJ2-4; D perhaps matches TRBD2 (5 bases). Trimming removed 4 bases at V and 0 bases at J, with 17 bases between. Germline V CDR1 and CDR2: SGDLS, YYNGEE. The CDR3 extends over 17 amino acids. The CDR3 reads CASSPASRGLAKNIQYF. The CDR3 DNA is TGTGCCAGCAGCCCCGCGAGTCGGGGATTAGCCAAAAACATTCAGTACTTC.

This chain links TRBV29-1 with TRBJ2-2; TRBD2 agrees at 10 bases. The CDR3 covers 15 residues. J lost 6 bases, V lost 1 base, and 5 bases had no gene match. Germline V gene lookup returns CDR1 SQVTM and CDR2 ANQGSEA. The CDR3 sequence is CSVEGASGRAGELFF. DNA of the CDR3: TGCAGCGTTGAAGGCGCTAGCGGGAGAGCCGGGGAGCTGTTTTTT.

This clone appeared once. CDR3 sequence: CAWSVRRREITYEQYF. In nucleotides, the CDR3 is TGTGCCTGGAGTGTACGTCGGAGGGAGATAACCTACGAGCAGTACTTC. The chain combines TRBV30 with TRBJ2-7, with D perhaps matching TRBD2 (6 bases). The germline CDR1 and CDR2 sequences are GTSNPN and SVGIG (reference sequence). This CDR3 has 16 amino acids. The V end was cut by 0 bases, the J end by 2 bases, with 17 bases between.